One and the same sample provided the 14 T cell receptor beta chains below, sequenced in a study of spatial heterogeneity in lung cancer. Sample time point: blood at routine non-recurrence follow-up after resection. The sequenced material consisted of unsorted whole RNA from tumor, nontumor lung or frozen PBMC. One entry per CDR3 protein results from TCRdb running MiXCR on the 5' RACE reads. The sample lists about 52,000 distinct CDR3 sequences, 7.4% occurring once. Sequenced material: PBMCs, taken at follow-up. These TCRs come from a female donor with early-stage non-small cell lung cancer.

This clonotype was recorded at least ten times. The chain combines TRBV20-1 with TRBJ2-1; D is perhaps TRBD2 (6 bases). Germline CDR1 and CDR2: DFQATT and SNEGSKA (reference sequence). V dropped 4 bases and J dropped 9 bases, with 19 bases sitting between them. This CDR3 comprises 14 residues. The CDR3 sequence is CSAKRAGLSAEQFF. The CDR3 nucleotides are TGCAGTGCTAAACGCGCGGGGCTAAGCGCTGAGCAGTTCTTC.

This clonotype occurred a few times. The chain couples TRBV5-1 to TRBJ2-6; perhaps TRBD1 as D (7 bases). CDR3 length equals 17 residues. Germline V gene sequence: CDR1 SGHRS, CDR2 YFSETQ. V lost 6 bases and J 4 bases, leaving 20 bases between the germline ends. CDR3 protein: CASTPRAGGQGANVLTF. The CDR3 nucleotides are TGCGCCAGCACCCCGCGGGCAGGGGGGCAAGGGGCCAACGTCCTGACTTTC.

There are many counts of this clonotype. The CDR3: CASSYEGGQPQHF. In DNA, the CDR3 is TGTGCCAGCAGTTACGAGGGGGGACAGCCCCAGCATTTT. V gene TRBV6-5 combines with J gene TRBJ1-5; weak D call: TRBD1 (6 bases). CDR3 length: 13 residues. CDR1 is MNHEY and CDR2 is SVGAGI in the germline V gene. The germline V and J ends were trimmed by 2 bases and 7 bases, with 9 bases remaining between them.

The table lists this clonotype with many counts. J is TRBJ1-5 and V is TRBV28; 9 bases match TRBD1. The CDR3 runs 15 residues. V lost 6 bases to trimming and J lost 6 bases; unmatched junction nucleotides: 9. Germline loops: CDR1 MDHEN, CDR2 SYDVKM. DNA of the CDR3: TGTGCCAGCAGCACCGTGGGACAGGGAGTTCAGCCCCAGCATTTT. This encodes CASSTVGQGVQPQHF.

This clonotype came up many times. This sequence joins TRBV28 and TRBJ1-5; D is ambiguous. Trimming stripped 4 bases from V and 7 bases from J, with 8 bases between. CDR1 and CDR2 from the germline V gene are MDHEN and SYDVKM. The CDR3 sequence is 12 residues long. CDR3: CASSSLVQPQHF. The CDR3 coding sequence is TGTGCCAGCAGTTCTTTGGTACAGCCCCAGCATTTT.

This clonotype was recorded a few times. The gene calls are TRBV3-1 and TRBJ2-2; TRBD1 is a possible D gene (6 bases). This CDR3 spans 14 amino acids. The V end was cut by 6 bases, the J end by 4 bases, with 12 bases between. Per the germline V gene, CDR1 is LGHDT and CDR2 is YNNKEL (reference sequence). The CDR3 spells CASSRTGTTGELFF. In DNA, the CDR3 is TGTGCCAGCAGTCGTACAGGGACCACCGGGGAGCTGTTTTTT.

This clonotype was detected many times. In nucleotides, the CDR3 is TGTGCCAGCAGTATTAGGACGGGAAGCTTAGAGACCCAGTACTTC. Translated: CASSIRTGSLETQYF. The chain is built from TRBV7-9 and TRBJ2-5, with D tentatively TRBD2 (5 bases). Trimming took off 6 bases at V and 4 bases at J, with 18 bases between the two ends. CDR3 size: 15 residues. Germline lookup yields CDR1 SEHNR and CDR2 FQNEAQ (reference sequence).

This clonotype was observed at least ten times. The genes are TRBV10-3 and TRBJ2-7; 8 bases align to TRBD1. Looked up from germline, CDR1 is ENHRY and CDR2 is SYGVKD. V shed 9 bases, J shed 7 bases, and the junction held 17 bases outside the gene matches. This CDR3 is built from 15 residues. CDR3 sequence (DNA): TGTGCCATGGGGAAGACCGGAGGACAGGGAATGGAGCAGTACTTC. Translated, it gives CAMGKTGGQGMEQYF.

As concerns this clonotype: Since a much larger clone is just one base distant, this may be a read error. The chain uses TRBV2 and TRBJ2-7, with a weak D call TRBD1 (6 bases). The CDR3 totals 15 residues. Germline CDR1 reads SNHLY; CDR2 reads FYNNEI. The V end lost 0 bases, the J end lost 4 bases, and 13 bases lay between the germline ends. CDR3 sequence reads: CASSEAPGVPYEQYF. Here the CDR3 DNA reads TGTGCCAGCAGTGAAGCGCCAGGGGTACCTTACGAGCAGTACTTC.

This chain joins TRBV30 and TRBJ2-3; no clear D gene. Between the trimmed V and J ends, which lost 1 base and 1 base, there was a span of 6 bases. Germline CDR1 GTSNPN, CDR2 SVGIG (reference sequence). The CDR3 sequence is 13 residues long. The CDR3 loop reads CAWSEYRTDTQYF. The CDR3 coding sequence is TGTGCCTGGAGTGAATATCGCACAGATACGCAGTATTTT.

Ten or more counts support this clonotype. J is TRBJ2-3 and V is TRBV20-1; 7 bases are a match to TRBD2. The CDR3 runs to 14 residues. Germline V gives CDR1 DFQATT, CDR2 SNEGSKA (reference sequence). Here the CDR3 reads CTPTRGDPTDTQYF. In DNA, the CDR3 is TGCACTCCCACCCGGGGGGATCCCACAGATACGCAGTATTTT.

This clonotype turned up a few times. The rearrangement links TRBV4-2 to TRBJ2-4; 11 bases are shared with TRBD2. Trimming removed 0 bases from V and 0 bases from J; junction bases left unmatched: 1. This CDR3 spans 17 amino acids. In germline, CDR1 is LGHNA, CDR2 YNFKEQ. The CDR3 DNA reads TGTGCCAGCAGCCAAGAGACTAGCGGGGCAGCCAAAAACATTCAGTACTTC. This encodes CASSQETSGAAKNIQYF.

This clonotype has at least ten counts. The chain recombines TRBV7-9 with TRBJ2-3; the D gene is possibly TRBD2 (5 bases). Trimming removed 4 bases at V and 7 bases at J, with 18 bases between. This CDR3 region has 15 residues. Germline V gene lookup returns CDR1 SEHNR and CDR2 FQNEAQ (reference sequence). CDR3 sequence: CASSSQLSGLNTQYF. CDR3 DNA sequence: TGTGCCAGCAGCTCCCAACTATCGGGGTTAAATACGCAGTATTTT.

This clonotype was recorded a few times. This rearrangement joins TRBV7-9 to TRBJ1-5, with D unresolved. The CDR3 runs 13 residues. The V end lost 4 bases, the J end lost 5 bases, and 9 bases lay between the germline ends. Germline assignment: CDR1 SEHNR and CDR2 FQNEAQ (reference sequence). CDR3 protein: CASSSRDDQPQHF. DNA of the CDR3: TGTGCCAGCAGCTCCCGCGATGATCAGCCCCAGCATTTT.